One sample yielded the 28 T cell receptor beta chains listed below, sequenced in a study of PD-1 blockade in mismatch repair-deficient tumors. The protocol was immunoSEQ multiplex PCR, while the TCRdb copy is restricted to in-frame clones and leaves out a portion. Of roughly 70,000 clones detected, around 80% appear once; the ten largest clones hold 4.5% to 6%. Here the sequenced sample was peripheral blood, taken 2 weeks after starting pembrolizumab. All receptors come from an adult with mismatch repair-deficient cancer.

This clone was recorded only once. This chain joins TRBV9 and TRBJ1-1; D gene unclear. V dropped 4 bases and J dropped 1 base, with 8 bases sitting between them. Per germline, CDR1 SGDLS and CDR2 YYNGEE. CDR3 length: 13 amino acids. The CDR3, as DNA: TGTGCCAGCAGCCTTGGATGGAACACTGAAGCTTTCTTT. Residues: CASSLGWNTEAFF.

DNA for the CDR3: TGTGCCAGCAGCTTAGGACAGGGTCAGAATCAGCCCCAGCATTTT. Its translation: CASSLGQGQNQPQHF. The chain couples TRBV7-8 to TRBJ1-5; 7 positions agree with TRBD1. Trimming cost V 1 base and J 4 bases; bases outside gene matches: 4. The CDR3 is 15 amino acids. Germline assignment: CDR1 SGHVS and CDR2 FQNEAQ.

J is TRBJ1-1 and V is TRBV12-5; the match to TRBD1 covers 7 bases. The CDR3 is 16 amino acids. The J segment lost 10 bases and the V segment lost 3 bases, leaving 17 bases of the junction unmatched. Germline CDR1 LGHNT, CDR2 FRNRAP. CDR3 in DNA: TGTGCTAGTGGTTTTTGGGGGACAGACCTCCCCTGGGGAGCTTTCTTT. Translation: CASGFWGTDLPWGAFF.

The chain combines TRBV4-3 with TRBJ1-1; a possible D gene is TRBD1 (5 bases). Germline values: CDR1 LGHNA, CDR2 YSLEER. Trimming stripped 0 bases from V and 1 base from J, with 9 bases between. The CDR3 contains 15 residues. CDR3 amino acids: CASSQDDQGNTEAFF. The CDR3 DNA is TGCGCCAGCAGCCAAGACGACCAGGGGAACACTGAAGCTTTCTTT.

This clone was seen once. For the CDR3, the DNA is TGTGCCATCAGTGAAGGTGGGCCTGAAGCTTTCTTT. Translated: CAISEGGPEAFF. The chain uses TRBV10-3 and TRBJ1-1; D unresolved. V was trimmed by 3 bases and J by 6 bases, leaving 8 bases between them. The CDR3 extends over 12 amino acids. CDR1 is ENHRY, CDR2 SYGVKD, per germline.

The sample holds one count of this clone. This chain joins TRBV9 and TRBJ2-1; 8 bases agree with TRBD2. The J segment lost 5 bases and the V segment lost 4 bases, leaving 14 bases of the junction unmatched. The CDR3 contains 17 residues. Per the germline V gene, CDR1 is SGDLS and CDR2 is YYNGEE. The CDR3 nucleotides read TGTGCCAGCAGCCCCCACGGGGGTTTCGGGAGGGACAATGAGCAGTTCTTC. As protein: CASSPHGGFGRDNEQFF. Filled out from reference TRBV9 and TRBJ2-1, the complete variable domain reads DSGVTQTPKHLITATGQRVTLRCSPRSGDLSVYWYQQSLDQGLQFLIQYYNGEERAKGNILERFSAQQFPDLHSELNLSSLELGDSALYFCASSPHGGFGRDNEQFFGPGTRLTVL.

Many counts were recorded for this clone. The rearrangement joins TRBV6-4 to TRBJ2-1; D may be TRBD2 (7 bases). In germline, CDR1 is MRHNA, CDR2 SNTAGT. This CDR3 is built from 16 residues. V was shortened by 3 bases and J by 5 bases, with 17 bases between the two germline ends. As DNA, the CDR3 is TGTGCCAGCAGTGAAGCTAGCGGAGGGGGGGACAATGAGCAGTTCTTC. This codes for CASSEASGGGDNEQFF.

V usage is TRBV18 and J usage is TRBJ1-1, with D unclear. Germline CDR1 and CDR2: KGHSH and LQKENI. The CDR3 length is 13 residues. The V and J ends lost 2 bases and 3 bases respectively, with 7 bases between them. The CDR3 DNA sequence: TGTGCCAGCTCACCATACAGATACACTGAAGCTTTCTTT. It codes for CASSPYRYTEAFF.

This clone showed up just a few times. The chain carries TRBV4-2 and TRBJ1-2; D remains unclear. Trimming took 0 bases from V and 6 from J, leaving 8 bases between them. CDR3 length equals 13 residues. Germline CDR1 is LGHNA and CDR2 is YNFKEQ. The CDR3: CASSQDKVDGYTF. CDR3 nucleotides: TGTGCCAGCAGCCAAGATAAAGTTGATGGCTACACCTTC.

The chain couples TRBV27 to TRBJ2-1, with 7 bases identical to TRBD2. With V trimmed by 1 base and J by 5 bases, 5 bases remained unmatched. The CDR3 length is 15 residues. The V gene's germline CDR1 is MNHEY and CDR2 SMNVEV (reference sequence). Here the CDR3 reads CASSLWEGRNNEQFF. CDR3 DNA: TGTGCCAGCAGTTTATGGGAGGGCCGAAACAATGAGCAGTTCTTC.

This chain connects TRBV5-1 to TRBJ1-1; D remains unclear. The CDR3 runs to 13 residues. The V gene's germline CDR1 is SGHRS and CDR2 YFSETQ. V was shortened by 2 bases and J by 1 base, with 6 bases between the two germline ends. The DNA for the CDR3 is TGCGCCAGCAGCTTACAACCGAACACTGAAGCTTTCTTT. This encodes CASSLQPNTEAFF.

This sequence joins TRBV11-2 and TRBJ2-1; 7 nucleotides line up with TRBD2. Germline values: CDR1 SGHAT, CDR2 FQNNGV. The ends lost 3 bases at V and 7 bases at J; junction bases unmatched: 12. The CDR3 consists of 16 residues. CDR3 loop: CASSFWGREGRNEQFF. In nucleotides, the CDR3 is TGTGCCAGCAGCTTCTGGGGGAGGGAGGGCCGAAATGAGCAGTTCTTC.

In DNA form, the CDR3 reads TGTGCCAGCAGCCGGGAGGGCGAGCAGTACTTC. Its translation: CASSREGEQYF. V and J are TRBV7-9 and TRBJ2-7, with 8 bases matching TRBD2. Germline lookup yields CDR1 SEHNR and CDR2 FQNEAQ (reference sequence). After removal of 5 bases from V and 6 bases from J, the junction contained 0 bases not matched to a gene. The CDR3 length is 11 residues.

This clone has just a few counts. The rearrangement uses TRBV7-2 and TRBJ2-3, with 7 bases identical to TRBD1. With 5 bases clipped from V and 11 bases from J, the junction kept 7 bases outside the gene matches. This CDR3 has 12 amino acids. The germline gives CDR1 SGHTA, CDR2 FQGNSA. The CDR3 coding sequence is TGTGCCAGCAGCCTTCGGACAGGCATGCAGTATTTT. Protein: CASSLRTGMQYF.

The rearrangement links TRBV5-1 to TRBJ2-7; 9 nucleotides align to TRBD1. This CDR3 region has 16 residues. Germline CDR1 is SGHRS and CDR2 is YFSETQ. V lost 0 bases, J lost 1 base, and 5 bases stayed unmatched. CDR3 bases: TGCGCCAGCAGCTTGGGAGGAGACAGGGGGTCCTACGAGCAGTACTTC. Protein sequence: CASSLGGDRGSYEQYF.

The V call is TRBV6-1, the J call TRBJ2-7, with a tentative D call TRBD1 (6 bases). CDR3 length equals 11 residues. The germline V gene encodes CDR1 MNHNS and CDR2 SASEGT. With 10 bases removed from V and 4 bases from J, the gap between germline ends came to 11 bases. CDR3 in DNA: TGTGCCACCCAGAGGGGGTACGAGCAGTACTTC. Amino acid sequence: CATQRGYEQYF.

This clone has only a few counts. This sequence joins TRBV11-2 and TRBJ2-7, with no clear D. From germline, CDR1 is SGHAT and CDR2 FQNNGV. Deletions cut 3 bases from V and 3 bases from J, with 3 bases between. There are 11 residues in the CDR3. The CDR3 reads CASSLHYEQYF. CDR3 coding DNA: TGTGCCAGCAGCTTGCACTACGAGCAGTACTTC. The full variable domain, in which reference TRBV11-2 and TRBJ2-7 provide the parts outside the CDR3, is EAGVAQSPRYKIIEKRQSVAFWCNPISGHATLYWYQQILGQGPKLLIQFQNNGVVDDSQLPKDRFSAERLKGVDSTLKIQPAKLEDSAVYLCASSLHYEQYFGPGTRLTVT.

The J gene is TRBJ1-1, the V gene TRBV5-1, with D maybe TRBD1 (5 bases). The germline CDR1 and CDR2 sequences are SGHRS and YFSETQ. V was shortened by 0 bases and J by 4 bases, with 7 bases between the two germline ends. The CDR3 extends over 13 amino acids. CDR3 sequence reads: CASSLDRFTEAFF. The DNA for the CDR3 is TGCGCCAGCAGCTTGGACAGGTTCACTGAAGCTTTCTTT.

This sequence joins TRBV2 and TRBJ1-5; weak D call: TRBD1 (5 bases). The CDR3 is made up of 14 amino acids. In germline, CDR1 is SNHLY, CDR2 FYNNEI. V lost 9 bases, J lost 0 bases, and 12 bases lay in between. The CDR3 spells CASRQSNSNQPQHF. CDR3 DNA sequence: TGTGCCAGTAGACAGAGCAATAGCAATCAGCCCCAGCATTTT.

This CDR3 reads CASSFAESYEQYF. CDR3 coding DNA: TGTGCCAGCAGCTTCGCTGAATCCTACGAGCAGTACTTC. The rearrangement links TRBV7-9 to TRBJ2-7; D is undetermined. V was trimmed by 3 bases and J by 1 base, leaving 7 bases between them. This CDR3 is 13 amino acids long. Germline loops: CDR1 SEHNR, CDR2 FQNEAQ (reference sequence).

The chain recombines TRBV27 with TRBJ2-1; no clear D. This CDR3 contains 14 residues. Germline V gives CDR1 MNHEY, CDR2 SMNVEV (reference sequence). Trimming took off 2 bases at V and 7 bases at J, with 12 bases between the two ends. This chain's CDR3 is CASSLRAVRNEQFF. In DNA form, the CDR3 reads TGTGCCAGCAGTTTACGTGCCGTTAGGAATGAGCAGTTCTTC.

The CDR3 DNA follows: TGTGCCAGCAGCTTAAGTCCAGGGGTTCGCGTCACTGAAGCTTTCTTT. As protein: CASSLSPGVRVTEAFF. The V and J genes are TRBV7-9 and TRBJ1-1; a possible D gene is TRBD1 (6 bases). Germline V gene lookup returns CDR1 SEHNR and CDR2 FQNEAQ (reference sequence). V lost 2 bases and J lost 4, with 17 bases in between. The length of the CDR3 is 16 residues.

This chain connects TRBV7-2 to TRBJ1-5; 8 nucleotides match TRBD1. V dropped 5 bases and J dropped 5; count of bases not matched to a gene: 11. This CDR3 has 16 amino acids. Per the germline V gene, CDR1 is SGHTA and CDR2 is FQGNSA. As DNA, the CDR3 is TGTGCCAGCAGCCCTATGACAGGGGAAGAGGATCAGCCCCAGCATTTT. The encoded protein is CASSPMTGEEDQPQHF.

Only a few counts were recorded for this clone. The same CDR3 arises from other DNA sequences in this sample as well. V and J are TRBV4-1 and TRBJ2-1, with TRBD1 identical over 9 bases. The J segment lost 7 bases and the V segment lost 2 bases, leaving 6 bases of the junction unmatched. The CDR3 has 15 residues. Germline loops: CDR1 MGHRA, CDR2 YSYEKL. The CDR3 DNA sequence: TGCGCCAGCAGCCAATCCGGGACAGGGAATAATGAGCAGTTCTTC. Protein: CASSQSGTGNNEQFF.

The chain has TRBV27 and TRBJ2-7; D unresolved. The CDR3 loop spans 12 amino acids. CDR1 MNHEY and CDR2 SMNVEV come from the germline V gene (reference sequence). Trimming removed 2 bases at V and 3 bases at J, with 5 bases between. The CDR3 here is CASSLDRYEQYF. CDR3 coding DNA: TGTGCCAGCAGTTTAGACCGCTACGAGCAGTACTTC.

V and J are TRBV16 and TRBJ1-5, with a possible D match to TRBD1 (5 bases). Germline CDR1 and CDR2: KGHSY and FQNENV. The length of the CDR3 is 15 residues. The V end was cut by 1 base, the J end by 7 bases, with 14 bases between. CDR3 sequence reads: CASSQFSPGTQPQHF. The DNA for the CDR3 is TGTGCCAGCAGCCAATTTAGCCCGGGGACCCAGCCCCAGCATTTT.

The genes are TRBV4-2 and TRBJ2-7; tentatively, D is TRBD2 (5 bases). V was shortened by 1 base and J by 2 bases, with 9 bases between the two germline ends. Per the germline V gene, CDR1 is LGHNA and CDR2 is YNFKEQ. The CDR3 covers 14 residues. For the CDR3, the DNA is TGTGCCAGCAGCCAAGGGACGGAGGCCTACGAGCAGTACTTC. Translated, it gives CASSQGTEAYEQYF.

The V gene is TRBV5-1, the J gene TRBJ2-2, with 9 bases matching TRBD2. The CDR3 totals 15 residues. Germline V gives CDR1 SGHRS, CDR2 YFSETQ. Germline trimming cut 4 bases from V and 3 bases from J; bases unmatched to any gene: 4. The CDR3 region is CASSVSGGYTGELFF. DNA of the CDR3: TGCGCCAGCAGCGTTAGCGGGGGATACACCGGGGAGCTGTTTTTT. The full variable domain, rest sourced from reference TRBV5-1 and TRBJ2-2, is KAGVTQTPRYLIKTRGQQVTLSCSPISGHRSVSWYQQTPGQGLQFLFEYFSETQRNKGNFPGRFSGRQFSNSRSEMNVSTLELGDSALYLCASSVSGGYTGELFFGEGSRLTVL.